The 2 T cell receptor beta chains below come from one sample, sequenced in a study of patients and donors after allogeneic stem cell transplantation. Via MiXCR, TCRdb re-called the RT-PCR reads, giving one row per CDR3 protein. This table holds about 110,000 distinct CDR3 sequences, around 38% found once. The specimen was blood, either unsorted or a sorted T cell fraction (not recorded which). Receptors originate from a human donor who was either an allogeneic HSCT recipient or a stem cell or donor lymphocyte infusion donor (not recorded which). It is not recorded whose cells these are; they may come from a transplant donor.

This clonotype was observed a single time. The rearrangement links TRBV11-3 to TRBJ2-3; the D is unclear. The CDR3 runs to 15 residues. V lost 4 bases to trimming and J lost 3 bases, with 14 bases between them. Per germline, CDR1 SGHNT and CDR2 YENEEA. The CDR3 sequence is CASSWMGSWTDTQYF. The CDR3 DNA reads TGTGCCAGCAGCTGGATGGGTAGTTGGACAGATACGCAGTATTTT.

V gene TRBV5-1 combines with J gene TRBJ2-7; the D is unclear. The CDR3 is 14 amino acids. Germline V gives CDR1 SGHRS, CDR2 YFSETQ. V was cut by 7 bases and J by 0 bases, with 14 bases left in between. CDR3 sequence (DNA): TGCGCCAGCGTCTTCGATCCGAGCTCCTACGAGCAGTACTTC. It translates to CASVFDPSSYEQYF.